This T cell receptor (beta chain) was sequenced during a study of T-cell reconstitution after alpha-beta-depleted transplantation in children. This clonotype occurred many times. The TCRbeta library was prepared with unique molecular identifiers. TCRdb reprocessed the PCR reads via MiXCR and lists one record per CDR3 protein. The sample yields around 340,000 distinct CDR3 sequences, 10% to 15% seen once. This CDR3 spans 12 amino acids. CDR1 and CDR2 (germline): SQVTM, ANQGSEA. Trimming cost V 3 bases and J 4 bases; bases outside gene matches: 0. The source material was PBMCs, sampled from the stem cell graft. The chain combines TRBV29-1 with TRBJ2-3; 8 nucleotides agree with TRBD1. The origin of this receptor is a human donor who donated a stem cell graft to a child with Fanconi anemia. The chain's CDR3 is CSVETGADTQYF. DNA for the CDR3: TGCAGCGTTGAGACAGGGGCAGATACGCAGTATTTT.